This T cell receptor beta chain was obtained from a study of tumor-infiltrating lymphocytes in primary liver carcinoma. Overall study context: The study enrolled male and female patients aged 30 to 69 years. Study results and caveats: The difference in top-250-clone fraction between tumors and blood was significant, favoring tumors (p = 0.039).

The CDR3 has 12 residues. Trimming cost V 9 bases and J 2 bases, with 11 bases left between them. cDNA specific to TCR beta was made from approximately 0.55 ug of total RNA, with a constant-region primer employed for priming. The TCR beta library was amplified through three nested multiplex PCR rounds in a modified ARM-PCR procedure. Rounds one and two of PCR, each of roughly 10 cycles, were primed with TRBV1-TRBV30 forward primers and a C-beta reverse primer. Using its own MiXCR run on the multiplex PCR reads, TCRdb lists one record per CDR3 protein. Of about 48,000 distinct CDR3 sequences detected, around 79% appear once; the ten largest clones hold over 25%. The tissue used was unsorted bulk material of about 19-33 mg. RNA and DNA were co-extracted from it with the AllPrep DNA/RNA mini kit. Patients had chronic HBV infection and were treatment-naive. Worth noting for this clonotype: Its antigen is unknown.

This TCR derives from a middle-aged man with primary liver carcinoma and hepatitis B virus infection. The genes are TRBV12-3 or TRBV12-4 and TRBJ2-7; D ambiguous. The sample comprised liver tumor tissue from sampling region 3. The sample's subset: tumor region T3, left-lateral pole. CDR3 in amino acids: CASCFHTYEQYF. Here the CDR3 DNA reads TGTGCCAGTTGTTTTCATACCTACGAGCAGTACTTC.